The entry below describes one T cell receptor (beta chain). Antigen: not known. The data were taken from a study of post-analysis software for immune sequencing data. Study results and caveats: Comparison of patients with controls showed five or six TRBV segments more frequent in patients, TRBV5-6, TRBV5-1 and TRBV20-1 among them. Compared with controls, patients showed significantly lower normalized Chao1 diversity. By F measure, samples from a shared preparation batch strongly co-clustered.

Unique molecular identifiers featured in each of the TCR beta cDNA libraries. TCRdb re-called the PCR reads through MiXCR, storing one row per CDR3 protein. In the table there are roughly 650,000 distinct CDR3 sequences, over 45% of which are singletons. The V end lost 4 bases, the J end lost 5 bases, and 21 bases lay between the germline ends. Germline CDR1 SEHNR, CDR2 FQNEAQ (reference sequence). CDR3 length: 17 amino acids. The source material was blood. This receptor was taken from a girl aged 2-10 years with multiple sclerosis. The rearrangement links TRBV7-9 to TRBJ2-1; D not resolved. The CDR3 nucleotides are TGTGCCAGCAGCTCCTTTCGGGCAGCCCAACTAAACAATGAGCAGTTCTTC. Its protein is CASSSFRAAQLNNEQFF.